The source of this T cell receptor beta chain is a study of control samples from healthy donors and cancer patients. The V gene's germline CDR1 is LGHDT and CDR2 YNNKEL (reference sequence). This CDR3 contains 15 residues. V lost 3 bases and J lost 2; bases outside the gene matches: 4. Only in-frame clones appear in the TCRdb table, and some are missing; sequencing was by immunoSEQ multiplex PCR. The table includes some 79,000 clones, approximately 84% detected once. The V and J genes are TRBV3-1 (or the pseudogene TRBV3-2) and TRBJ1-3; 7 bases agree with TRBD1. The receptor comes from a woman aged 50 to 60 in good health. The sequencing sample was made of blood. The CDR3 is CASSHPDRAGNTIYF. In DNA form, the CDR3 reads TGTGCCAGCAGCCACCCCGACAGGGCTGGAAACACCATATATTTT.